This paragraph reports one T cell receptor beta chain. CDR1 LGHDT and CDR2 YNNKEL come from the germline V gene (reference sequence). This CDR3 has 14 residues. V was pared by 6 bases and J by 0 bases, with 9 bases between. This sample is drawn from a study of blood T cell repertoires in COVID-19. Generated by immunoSEQ multiplex PCR, the TCRdb table keeps only in-frame clones and is missing some. The sample shows fewer than 400,000 clones, more than 85% of them seen only once. Input material: PBMCs or T cells enriched from blood (not recorded which). The genes are TRBV3-1 (or the pseudogene TRBV3-2) and TRBJ1-3; D ambiguous. The receptor comes from a woman younger than 45 who had been exposed to COVID-19. CDR3 sequence reads: CASSHSDSGNTIYF. CDR3 sequence (DNA): TGTGCCAGCAGTCACAGTGACTCTGGAAACACCATATATTTT.